This T cell receptor beta chain was captured by sequencing in a study of early T cells in non-severe SARS-CoV-2 infection. In the study overall: Sequencing input comprised bulk RNA from unsorted whole blood; chain pairing was not available. Broader study findings: Lookups in VDJdb leaned toward anti-spike CD8 responses and missed private and CD4 specificities.

In the library, individual cDNA molecules carried attached unique molecular identifiers. Each CDR3 protein is one row after TCRdb ran MiXCR on the 5' RACE reads. The table lists about 89,000 distinct CDR3 sequences, roughly 15% of them singletons, with around 0.58% in the top ten. This clonotype has only a few counts. What it binds is not known. The clonotype comes from an adult who was a healthcare worker with PCR-confirmed SARS-CoV-2 infection or an uninfected control (not recorded which). Input material: whole blood.

Here the CDR3 DNA reads TGTGCCAGCAGCGTAGTGGGGGATCCGAGCTCCTACAATGAGCAGTTCTTC. Amino acid sequence: CASSVVGDPSSYNEQFF. The genes are TRBV9 and TRBJ2-1; D is tentatively TRBD1 or TRBD2 (5 bases each). The CDR3 runs to 17 residues. The V end was cut by 0 bases, the J end by 0 bases, with 13 bases between. Germline-derived CDR1 and CDR2 are SGDLS and YYNGEE.